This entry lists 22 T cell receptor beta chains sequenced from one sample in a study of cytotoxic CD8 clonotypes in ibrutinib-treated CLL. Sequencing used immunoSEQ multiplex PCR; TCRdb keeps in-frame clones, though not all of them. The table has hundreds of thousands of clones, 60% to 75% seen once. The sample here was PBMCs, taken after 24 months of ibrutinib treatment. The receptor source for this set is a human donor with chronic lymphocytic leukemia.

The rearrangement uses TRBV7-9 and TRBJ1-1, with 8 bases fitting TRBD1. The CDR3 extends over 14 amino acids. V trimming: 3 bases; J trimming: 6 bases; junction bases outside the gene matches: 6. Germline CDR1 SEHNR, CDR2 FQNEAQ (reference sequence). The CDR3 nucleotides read TGTGCCAGCAGCTTCTCGGACAGGGACCCTGAAGCTTTCTTT. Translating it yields CASSFSDRDPEAFF.

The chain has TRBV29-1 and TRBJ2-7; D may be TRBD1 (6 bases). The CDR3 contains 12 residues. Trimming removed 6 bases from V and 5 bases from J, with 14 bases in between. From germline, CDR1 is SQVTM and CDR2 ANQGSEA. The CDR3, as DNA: TGCAGCGTCCCATTACAGGGTGACGAGCAGTACTTC. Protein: CSVPLQGDEQYF.

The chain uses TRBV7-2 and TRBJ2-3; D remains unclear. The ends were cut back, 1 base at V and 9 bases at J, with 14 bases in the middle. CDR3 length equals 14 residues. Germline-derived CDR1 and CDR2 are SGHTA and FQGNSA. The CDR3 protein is CASSLVGFRNTQYF. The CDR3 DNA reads TGTGCCAGCAGCTTAGTAGGCTTCCGAAACACGCAGTATTTT.

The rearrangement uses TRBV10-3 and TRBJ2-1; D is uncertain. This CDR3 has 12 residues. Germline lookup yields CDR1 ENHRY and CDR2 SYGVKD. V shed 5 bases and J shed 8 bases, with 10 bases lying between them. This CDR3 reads CAISPPSYEQFF. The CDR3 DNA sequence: TGTGCCATCAGTCCGCCTTCGTATGAGCAGTTCTTC.

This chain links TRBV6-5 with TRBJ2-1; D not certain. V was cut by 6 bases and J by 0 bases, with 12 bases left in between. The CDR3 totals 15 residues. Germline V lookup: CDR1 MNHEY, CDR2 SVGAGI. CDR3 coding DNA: TGTGCCAGCAGGGCACAGAGAAGCTCCTACAATGAGCAGTTCTTC. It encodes CASRAQRSSYNEQFF.

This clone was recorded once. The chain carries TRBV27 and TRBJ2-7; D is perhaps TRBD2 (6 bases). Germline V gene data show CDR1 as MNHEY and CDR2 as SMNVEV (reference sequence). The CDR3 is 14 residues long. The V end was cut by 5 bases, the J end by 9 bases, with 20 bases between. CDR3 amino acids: CASSQREFQTVQYF. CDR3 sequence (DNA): TGTGCCAGCAGTCAACGGGAGTTCCAAACGGTGCAGTACTTC.

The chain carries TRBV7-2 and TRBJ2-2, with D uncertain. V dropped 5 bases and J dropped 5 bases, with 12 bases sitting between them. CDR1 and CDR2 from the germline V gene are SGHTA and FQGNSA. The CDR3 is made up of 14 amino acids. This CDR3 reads CASSLGVGTGELFF. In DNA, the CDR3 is TGTGCCAGCAGCCTCGGAGTGGGGACCGGGGAGCTGTTTTTT.

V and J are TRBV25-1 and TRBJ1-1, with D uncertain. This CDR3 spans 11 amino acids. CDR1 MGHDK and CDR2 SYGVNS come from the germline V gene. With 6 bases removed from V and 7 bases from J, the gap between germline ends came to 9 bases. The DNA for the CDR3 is TGTGCCAGCAGGGGAGGATATGAAGCTTTCTTT. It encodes CASRGGYEAFF.

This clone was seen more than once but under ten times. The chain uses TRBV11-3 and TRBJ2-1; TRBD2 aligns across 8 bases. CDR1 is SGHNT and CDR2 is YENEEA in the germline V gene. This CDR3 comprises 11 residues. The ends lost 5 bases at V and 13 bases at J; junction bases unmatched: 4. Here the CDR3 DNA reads TGTGCCAGCAGCGGCAGCGGGAGACAGTTCTTC. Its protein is CASSGSGRQFF. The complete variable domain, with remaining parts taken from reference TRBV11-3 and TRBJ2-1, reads EAGVVQSPRYKIIEKKQPVAFWCNPISGHNTLYWYLQNLGQGPELLIRYENEEAVDDSQLPKDRFSAERLKGVDSTLKIQPAELGDSAVYLCASSGSGRQFFGPGTRLTVL.

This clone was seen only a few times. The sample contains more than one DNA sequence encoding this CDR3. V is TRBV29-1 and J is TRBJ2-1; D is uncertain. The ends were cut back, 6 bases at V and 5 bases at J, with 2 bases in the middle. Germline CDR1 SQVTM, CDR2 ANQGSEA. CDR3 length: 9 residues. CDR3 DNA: TGCAGCGTACACAATGAGCAGTTCTTC. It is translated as CSVHNEQFF.

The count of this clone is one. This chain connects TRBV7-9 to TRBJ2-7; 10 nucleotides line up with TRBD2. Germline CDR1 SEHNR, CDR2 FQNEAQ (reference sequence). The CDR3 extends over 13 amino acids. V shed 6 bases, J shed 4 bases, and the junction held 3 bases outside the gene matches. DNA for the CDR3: TGTGCCAGCAGGGCTAGCGGGAGTTACGAGCAGTACTTC. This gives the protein CASRASGSYEQYF.

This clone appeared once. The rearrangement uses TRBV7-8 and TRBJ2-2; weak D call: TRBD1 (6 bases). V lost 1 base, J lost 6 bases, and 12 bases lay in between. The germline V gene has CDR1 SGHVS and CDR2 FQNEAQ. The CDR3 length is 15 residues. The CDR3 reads CASSLGGTIAGELFF. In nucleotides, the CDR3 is TGTGCCAGCAGCTTAGGGGGGACAATCGCCGGGGAGCTGTTTTTT.

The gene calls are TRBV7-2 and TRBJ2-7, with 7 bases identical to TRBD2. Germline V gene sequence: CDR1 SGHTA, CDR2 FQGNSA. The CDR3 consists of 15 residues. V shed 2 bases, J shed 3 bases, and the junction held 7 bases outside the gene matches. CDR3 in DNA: TGTGCCAGCAGCTTATGGGGGGGAACGAGCTACGAGCAGTACTTC. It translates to CASSLWGGTSYEQYF.

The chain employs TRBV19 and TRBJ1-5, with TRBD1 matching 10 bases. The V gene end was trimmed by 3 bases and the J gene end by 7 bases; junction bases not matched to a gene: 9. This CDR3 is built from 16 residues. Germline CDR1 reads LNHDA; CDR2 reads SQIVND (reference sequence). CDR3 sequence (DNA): TGTGCCAGTAGTATTGCGACAGGGGGCGCGGGACAGCCCCAGCATTTT. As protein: CASSIATGGAGQPQHF.

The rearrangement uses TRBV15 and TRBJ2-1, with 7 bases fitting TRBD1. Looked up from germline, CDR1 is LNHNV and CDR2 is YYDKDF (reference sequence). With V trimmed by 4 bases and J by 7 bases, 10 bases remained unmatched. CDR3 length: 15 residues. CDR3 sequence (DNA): TGTGCCACCAGCACAGGGGGTACAGGGCCGAATGAGCAGTTCTTC. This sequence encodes CATSTGGTGPNEQFF.

The CDR3 bases are TGTGCCAGCACTTGGGGGGGCGCGATGCATTATGGCTACACCTTC. Its protein product is CASTWGGAMHYGYTF. The gene calls are TRBV6-6 and TRBJ1-2; perhaps TRBD1 as D (6 bases). CDR3 length: 15 residues. Trimming shortened V by 7 bases and J by 5 bases, and 20 bases separated the two germline ends. In germline, CDR1 is MNHNY, CDR2 SVGAGI (reference sequence).

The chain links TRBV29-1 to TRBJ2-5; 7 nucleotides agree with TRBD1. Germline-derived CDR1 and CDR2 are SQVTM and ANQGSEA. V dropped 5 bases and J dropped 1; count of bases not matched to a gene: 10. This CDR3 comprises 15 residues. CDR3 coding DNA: TGCAGCGTTCCCCTTCCCCCAGGGGGCCAAGAGACCCAGTACTTC. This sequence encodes CSVPLPPGGQETQYF.

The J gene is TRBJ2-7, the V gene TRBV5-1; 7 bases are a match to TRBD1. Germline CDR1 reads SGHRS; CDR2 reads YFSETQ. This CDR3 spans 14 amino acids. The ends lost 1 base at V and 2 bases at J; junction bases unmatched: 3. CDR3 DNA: TGCGCCAGCAGCTTGAGACAGGGTACCTACGAGCAGTACTTC. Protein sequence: CASSLRQGTYEQYF.

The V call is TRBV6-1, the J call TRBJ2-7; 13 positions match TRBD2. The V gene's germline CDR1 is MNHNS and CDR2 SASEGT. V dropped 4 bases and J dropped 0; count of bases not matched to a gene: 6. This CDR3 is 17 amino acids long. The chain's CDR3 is CASSVGTSGVSSYEQYF. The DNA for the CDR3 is TGTGCCAGCAGTGTCGGGACTAGCGGGGTGAGCTCCTACGAGCAGTACTTC.

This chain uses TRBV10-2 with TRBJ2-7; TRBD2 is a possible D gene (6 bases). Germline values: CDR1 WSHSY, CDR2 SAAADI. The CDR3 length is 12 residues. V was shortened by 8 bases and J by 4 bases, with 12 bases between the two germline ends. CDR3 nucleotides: TGCGCCAGCGCCGGGGGAGGATACGAGCAGTACTTC. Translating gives CASAGGGYEQYF.

Here the CDR3 DNA reads TGTGCCAGCAGTACAGGGGCTGATGGCTACACCTTC. Translation gives CASSTGADGYTF. This chain links TRBV27 with TRBJ1-2; TRBD1 agrees at 7 bases. The CDR3 totals 12 residues. Germline assignment: CDR1 MNHEY and CDR2 SMNVEV (reference sequence). With V trimmed by 5 bases and J by 6 bases, 3 bases remained unmatched.

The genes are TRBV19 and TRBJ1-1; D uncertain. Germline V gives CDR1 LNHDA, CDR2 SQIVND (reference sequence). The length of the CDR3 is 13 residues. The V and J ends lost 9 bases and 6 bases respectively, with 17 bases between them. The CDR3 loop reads CASTYTVHAEAFF. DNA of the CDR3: TGTGCCAGCACCTACACGGTCCACGCTGAAGCTTTCTTT. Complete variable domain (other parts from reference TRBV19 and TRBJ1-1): DGGITQSPKYLFRKEGQNVTLSCEQNLNHDAMYWYRQDPGQGLRLIYYSQIVNDFQKGDIAEGYSVSREKKESFPLTVTSAQKNPTAFYLCASTYTVHAEAFFGQGTRLTVV.